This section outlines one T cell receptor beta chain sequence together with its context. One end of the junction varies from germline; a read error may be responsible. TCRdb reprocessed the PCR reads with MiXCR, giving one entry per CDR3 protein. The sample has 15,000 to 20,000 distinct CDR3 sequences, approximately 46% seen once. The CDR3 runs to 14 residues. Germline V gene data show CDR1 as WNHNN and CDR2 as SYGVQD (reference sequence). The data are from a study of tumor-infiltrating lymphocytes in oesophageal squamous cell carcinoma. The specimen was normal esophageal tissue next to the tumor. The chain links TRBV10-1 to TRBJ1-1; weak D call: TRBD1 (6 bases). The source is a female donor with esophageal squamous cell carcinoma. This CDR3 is CASSEGQFTGELYF. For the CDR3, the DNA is TGCGCCAGCAGTGAGGGACAGTTCACCGGGGAGCTGTATTTT.